This T cell receptor (beta chain) was recovered during a study of blood T cell repertoires in COVID-19. Clones were read by immunoSEQ multiplex PCR, and TCRdb kept only the in-frame ones, dropping some. The sample has approximately 150,000 clones; roughly 90% are singletons. The CDR3 runs 18 residues. Looked up from germline, CDR1 is GTSNPN and CDR2 is SVGIG (reference sequence). Germline trimming cut 5 bases from V and 5 bases from J; bases unmatched to any gene: 17. This chain joins TRBV30 and TRBJ2-2; 10 bases map to TRBD2. What was sequenced was peripheral blood. The TCR sequence derives from an older woman who had recovered from COVID-19. Written as DNA, the CDR3 is TGTGCCTGGTCGGCGGGACTAGCGATAGAATGGGGGACCGGGGAGCTGTTTTTT. This encodes CAWSAGLAIEWGTGELFF.